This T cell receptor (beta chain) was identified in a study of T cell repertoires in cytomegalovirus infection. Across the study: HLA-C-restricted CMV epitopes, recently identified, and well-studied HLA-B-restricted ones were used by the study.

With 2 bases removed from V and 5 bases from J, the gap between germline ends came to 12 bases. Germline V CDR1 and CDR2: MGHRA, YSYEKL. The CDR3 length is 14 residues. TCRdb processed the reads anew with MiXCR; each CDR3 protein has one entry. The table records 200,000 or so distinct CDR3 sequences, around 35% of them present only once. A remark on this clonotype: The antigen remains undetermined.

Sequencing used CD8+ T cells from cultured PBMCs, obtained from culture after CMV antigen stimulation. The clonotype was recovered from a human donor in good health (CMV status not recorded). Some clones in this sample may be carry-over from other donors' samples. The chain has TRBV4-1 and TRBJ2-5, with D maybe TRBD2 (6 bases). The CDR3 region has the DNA TGCGCCAGCAGCCAACCGGGGGTGCGGGAGACCCAGTACTTC. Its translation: CASSQPGVRETQYF.